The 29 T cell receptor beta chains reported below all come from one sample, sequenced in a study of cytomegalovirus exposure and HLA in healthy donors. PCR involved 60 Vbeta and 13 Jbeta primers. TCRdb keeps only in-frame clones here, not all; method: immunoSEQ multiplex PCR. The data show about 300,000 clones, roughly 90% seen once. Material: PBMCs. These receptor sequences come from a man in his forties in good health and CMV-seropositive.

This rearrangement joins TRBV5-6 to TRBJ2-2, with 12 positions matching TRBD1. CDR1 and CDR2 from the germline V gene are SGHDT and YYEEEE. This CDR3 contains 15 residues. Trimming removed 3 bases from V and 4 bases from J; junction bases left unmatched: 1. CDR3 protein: CASSWDRGRTGELFF. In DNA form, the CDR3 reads TGTGCCAGCAGCTGGGACAGGGGGCGCACCGGGGAGCTGTTTTTT. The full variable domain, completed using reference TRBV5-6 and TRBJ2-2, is DAGVTQSPTHLIKTRGQQVTLRCSPKSGHDTVSWYQQALGQGPQFIFQYYEEEERQRGNFPDRFSGHQFPNYSSELNVNALLLGDSALYLCASSWDRGRTGELFFGEGSRLTVL.

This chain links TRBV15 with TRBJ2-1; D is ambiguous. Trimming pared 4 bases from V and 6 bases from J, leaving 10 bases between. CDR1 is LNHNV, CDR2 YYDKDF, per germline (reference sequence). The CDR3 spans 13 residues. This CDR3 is CATSKLLFNEQFF. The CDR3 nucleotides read TGTGCCACCAGCAAGTTACTCTTCAATGAGCAGTTCTTC.

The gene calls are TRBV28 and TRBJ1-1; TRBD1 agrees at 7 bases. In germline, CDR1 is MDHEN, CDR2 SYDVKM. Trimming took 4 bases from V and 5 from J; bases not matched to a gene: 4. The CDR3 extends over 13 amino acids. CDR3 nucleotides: TGTGCCAGCAGTTACAGGGGAGGAACTGAAGCTTTCTTT. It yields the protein CASSYRGGTEAFF.

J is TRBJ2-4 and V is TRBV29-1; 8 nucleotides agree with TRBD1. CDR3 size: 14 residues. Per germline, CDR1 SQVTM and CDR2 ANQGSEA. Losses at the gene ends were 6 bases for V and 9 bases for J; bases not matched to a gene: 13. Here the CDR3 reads CSVGQGGAGGIQYF. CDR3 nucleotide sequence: TGCAGCGTAGGACAGGGAGGAGCCGGGGGCATTCAGTACTTC.

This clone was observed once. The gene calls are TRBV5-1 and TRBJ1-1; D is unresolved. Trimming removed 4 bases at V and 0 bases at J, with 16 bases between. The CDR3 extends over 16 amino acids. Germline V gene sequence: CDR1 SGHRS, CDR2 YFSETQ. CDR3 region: CASSPRETLMNTEAFF. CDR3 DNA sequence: TGCGCCAGCAGCCCAAGGGAGACGCTAATGAACACTGAAGCTTTCTTT. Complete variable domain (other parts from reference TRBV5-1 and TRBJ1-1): KAGVTQTPRYLIKTRGQQVTLSCSPISGHRSVSWYQQTPGQGLQFLFEYFSETQRNKGNFPGRFSGRQFSNSRSEMNVSTLELGDSALYLCASSPRETLMNTEAFFGQGTRLTVV.

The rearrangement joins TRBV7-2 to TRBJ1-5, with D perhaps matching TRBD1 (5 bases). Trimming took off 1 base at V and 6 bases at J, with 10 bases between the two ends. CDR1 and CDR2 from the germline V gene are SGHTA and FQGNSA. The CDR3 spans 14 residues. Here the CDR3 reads CASSLVGGGQPQHF. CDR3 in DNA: TGTGCCAGCAGCTTAGTGGGGGGTGGTCAGCCCCAGCATTTT.

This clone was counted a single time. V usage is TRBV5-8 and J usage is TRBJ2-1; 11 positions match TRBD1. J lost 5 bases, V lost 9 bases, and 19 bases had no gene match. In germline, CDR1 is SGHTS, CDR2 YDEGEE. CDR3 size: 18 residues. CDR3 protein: CAIRDRGASRNTDNEQFF. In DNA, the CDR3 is TGTGCCATTAGGGACAGGGGGGCCTCTCGCAACACAGACAATGAGCAGTTCTTC.

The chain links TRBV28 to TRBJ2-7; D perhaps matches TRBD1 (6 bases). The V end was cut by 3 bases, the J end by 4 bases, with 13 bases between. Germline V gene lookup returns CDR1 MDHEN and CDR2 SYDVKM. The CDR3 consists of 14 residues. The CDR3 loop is CASSFPGTKYEQYF. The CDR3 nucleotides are TGTGCCAGCAGTTTTCCCGGGACAAAATACGAGCAGTACTTC. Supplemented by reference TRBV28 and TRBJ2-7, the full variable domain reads DVKVTQSSRYLVKRTGEKVFLECVQDMDHENMFWYRQDPGLGLRLIYFSYDVKMKEKGDIPEGYSVSREKKERFSLILESASTNQTSMYLCASSFPGTKYEQYFGPGTRLTVT.

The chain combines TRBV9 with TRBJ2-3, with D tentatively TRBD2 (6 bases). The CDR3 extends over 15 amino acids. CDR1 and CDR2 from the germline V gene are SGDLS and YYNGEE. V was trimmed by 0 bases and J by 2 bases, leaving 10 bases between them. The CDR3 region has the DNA TGTGCCAGCAGCGTAGCGGAGGGACTCACAGATACGCAGTATTTT. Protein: CASSVAEGLTDTQYF.

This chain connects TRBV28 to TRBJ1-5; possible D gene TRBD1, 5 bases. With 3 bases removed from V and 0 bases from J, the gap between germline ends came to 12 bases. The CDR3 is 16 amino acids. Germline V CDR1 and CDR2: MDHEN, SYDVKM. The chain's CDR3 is CASSLLSGNSNQPQHF. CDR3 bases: TGTGCCAGCAGTTTGTTATCAGGGAATAGCAATCAGCCCCAGCATTTT.

In nucleotides, the CDR3 is TGTGCCAGCAGCTTACGCAGGGTGAACACCGGGGAGCTGTTTTTT. This codes for CASSLRRVNTGELFF. This rearrangement joins TRBV7-2 to TRBJ2-2; D might be TRBD1 (5 bases). This CDR3 is 15 amino acids long. Germline assignment: CDR1 SGHTA and CDR2 FQGNSA. V dropped 2 bases and J dropped 1 base, with 8 bases sitting between them.

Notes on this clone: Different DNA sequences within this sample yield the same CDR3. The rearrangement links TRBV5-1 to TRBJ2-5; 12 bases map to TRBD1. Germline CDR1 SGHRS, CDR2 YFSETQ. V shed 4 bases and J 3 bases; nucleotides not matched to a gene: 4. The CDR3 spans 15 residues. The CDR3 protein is CASSPGTGGEETQYF. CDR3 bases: TGCGCCAGCAGCCCCGGGACAGGGGGCGAAGAGACCCAGTACTTC.

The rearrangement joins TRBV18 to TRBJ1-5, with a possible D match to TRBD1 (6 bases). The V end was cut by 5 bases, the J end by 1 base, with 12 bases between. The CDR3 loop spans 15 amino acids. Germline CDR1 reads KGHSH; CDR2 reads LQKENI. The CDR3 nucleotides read TGTGCCAGCTCAGCCGGGACATTGAGCAATCAGCCCCAGCATTTT. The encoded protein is CASSAGTLSNQPQHF.

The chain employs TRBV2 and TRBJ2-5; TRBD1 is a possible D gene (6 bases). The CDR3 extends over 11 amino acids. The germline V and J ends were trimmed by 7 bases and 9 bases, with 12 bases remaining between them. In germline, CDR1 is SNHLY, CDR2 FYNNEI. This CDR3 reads CASKDRPAQYF. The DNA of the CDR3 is TGTGCCAGCAAGGACAGACCAGCCCAGTACTTC.

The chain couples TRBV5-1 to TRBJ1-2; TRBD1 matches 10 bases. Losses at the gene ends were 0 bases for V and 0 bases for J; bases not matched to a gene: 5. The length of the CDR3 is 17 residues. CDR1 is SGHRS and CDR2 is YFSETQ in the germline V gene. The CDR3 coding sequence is TGCGCCAGCAGCTTGGGGGACAGGGGCTCAACTAACTATGGCTACACCTTC. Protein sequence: CASSLGDRGSTNYGYTF.

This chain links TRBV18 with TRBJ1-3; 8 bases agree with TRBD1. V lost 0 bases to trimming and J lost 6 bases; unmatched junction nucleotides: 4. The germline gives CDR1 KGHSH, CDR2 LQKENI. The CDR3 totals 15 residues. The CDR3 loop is CASSPPSQGANTIYF. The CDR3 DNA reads TGTGCCAGCTCACCACCATCTCAGGGGGCAAACACCATATATTTT.

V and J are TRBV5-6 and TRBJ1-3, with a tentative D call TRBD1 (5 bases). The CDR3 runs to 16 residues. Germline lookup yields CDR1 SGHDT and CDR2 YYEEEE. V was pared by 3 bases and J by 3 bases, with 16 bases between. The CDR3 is CASSSLAGSIGNTIYF. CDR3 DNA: TGTGCCAGCAGCTCCCTCGCAGGGTCTATTGGAAACACCATATATTTT.

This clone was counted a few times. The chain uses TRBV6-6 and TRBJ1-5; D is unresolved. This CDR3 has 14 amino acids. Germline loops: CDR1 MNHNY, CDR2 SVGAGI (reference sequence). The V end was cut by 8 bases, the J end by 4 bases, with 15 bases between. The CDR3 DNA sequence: TGTGCCAGCCGGAGGGATGGGTGGAATCAGCCCCAGCATTTT. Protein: CASRRDGWNQPQHF.

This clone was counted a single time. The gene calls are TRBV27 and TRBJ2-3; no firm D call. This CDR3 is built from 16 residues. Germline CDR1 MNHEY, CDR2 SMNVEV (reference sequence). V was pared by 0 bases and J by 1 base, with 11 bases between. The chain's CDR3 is CASSLSTHQGTDTQYF. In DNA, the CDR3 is TGTGCCAGCAGTTTATCGACACACCAAGGCACAGATACGCAGTATTTT.

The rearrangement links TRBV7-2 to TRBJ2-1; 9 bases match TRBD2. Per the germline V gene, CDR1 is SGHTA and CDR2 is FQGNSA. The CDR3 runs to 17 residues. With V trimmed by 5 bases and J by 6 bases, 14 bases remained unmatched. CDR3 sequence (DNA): TGTGCCAGCAGCCCCCATCGGGCGGGAGGGCCCGGCAATGAGCAGTTCTTC. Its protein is CASSPHRAGGPGNEQFF.

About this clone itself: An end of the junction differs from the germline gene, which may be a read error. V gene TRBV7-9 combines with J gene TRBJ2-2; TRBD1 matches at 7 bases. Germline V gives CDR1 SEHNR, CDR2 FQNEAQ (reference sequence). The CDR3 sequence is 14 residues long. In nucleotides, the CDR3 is TGTTCCAGCAGCGCTAGGACAGGAATCGGGGAGCTGTTTTTT. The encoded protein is CSSSARTGIGELFF.

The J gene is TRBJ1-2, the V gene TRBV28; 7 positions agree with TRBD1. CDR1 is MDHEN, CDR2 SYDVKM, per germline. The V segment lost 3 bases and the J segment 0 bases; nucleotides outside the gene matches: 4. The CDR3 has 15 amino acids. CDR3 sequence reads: CASSFLDRANYGYTF. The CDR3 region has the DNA TGTGCCAGCAGTTTCCTTGACAGGGCTAACTATGGCTACACCTTC.

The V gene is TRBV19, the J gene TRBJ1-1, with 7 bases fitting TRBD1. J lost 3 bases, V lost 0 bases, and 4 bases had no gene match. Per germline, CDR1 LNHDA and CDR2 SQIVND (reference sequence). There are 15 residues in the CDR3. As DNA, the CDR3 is TGTGCCAGTAGTATAGAGACAGGGTTTGACACTGAAGCTTTCTTT. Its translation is CASSIETGFDTEAFF.

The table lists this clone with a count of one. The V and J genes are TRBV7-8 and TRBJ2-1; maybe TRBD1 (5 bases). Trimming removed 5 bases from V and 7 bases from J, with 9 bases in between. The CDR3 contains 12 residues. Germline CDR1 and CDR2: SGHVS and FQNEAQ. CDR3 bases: TGTGCCAGCAGCCCGACAGCAAATGAGCAGTTCTTC. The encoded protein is CASSPTANEQFF.

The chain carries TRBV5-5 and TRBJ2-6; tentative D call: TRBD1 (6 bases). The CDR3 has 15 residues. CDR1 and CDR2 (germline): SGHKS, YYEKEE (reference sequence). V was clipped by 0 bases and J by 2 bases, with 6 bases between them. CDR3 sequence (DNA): TGTGCCAGCAGCTTGGCAGGGGCTGGGGCCAACGTCCTGACTTTC. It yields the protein CASSLAGAGANVLTF.

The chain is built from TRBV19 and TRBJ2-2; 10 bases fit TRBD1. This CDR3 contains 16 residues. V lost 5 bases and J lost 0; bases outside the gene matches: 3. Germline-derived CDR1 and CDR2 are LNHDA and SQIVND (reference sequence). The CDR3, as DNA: TGTGCCAGTAGTGGAGGACAGGGGGCGAACACCGGGGAGCTGTTTTTT. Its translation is CASSGGQGANTGELFF.

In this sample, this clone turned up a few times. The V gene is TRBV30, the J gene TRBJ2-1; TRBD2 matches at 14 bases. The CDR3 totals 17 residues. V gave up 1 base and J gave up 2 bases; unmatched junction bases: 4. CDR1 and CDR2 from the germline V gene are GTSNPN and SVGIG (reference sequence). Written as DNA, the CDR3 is TGTGCCTGGAGTGCCAGGACTAGCGGGAGGACCTACAATGAGCAGTTCTTC. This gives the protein CAWSARTSGRTYNEQFF.

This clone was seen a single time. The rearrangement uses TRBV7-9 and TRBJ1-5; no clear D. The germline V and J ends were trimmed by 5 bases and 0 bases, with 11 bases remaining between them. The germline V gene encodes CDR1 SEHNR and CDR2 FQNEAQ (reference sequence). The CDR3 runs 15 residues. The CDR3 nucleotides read TGTGCCAGCAGCCGCTCGGGAGATAGCAATCAGCCCCAGCATTTT. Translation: CASSRSGDSNQPQHF.

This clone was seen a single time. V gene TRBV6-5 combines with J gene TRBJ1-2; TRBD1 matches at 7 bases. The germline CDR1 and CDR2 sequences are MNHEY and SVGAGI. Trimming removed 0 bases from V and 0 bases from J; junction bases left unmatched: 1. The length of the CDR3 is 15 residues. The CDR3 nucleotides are TGTGCCAGCAGTTACTCGGGACAGCCTAACTATGGCTACACCTTC. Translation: CASSYSGQPNYGYTF.